A selection of T cell receptor beta chains follows, all from one sample in a study of cytotoxic CD8 clonotypes in ibrutinib-treated CLL. Clones were sequenced by immunoSEQ multiplex PCR, and TCRdb holds only the in-frame ones, with some missing. The table includes roughly 180,000 clones, 70% to 85% detected once. The source was PBMCs, collected after 24 months of ibrutinib treatment. These TCRs come from a human donor with chronic lymphocytic leukemia. Each CDR3 is given with its conserved first and last residue.

TRBV30	TRBJ1-1	CAWSPKAYWTEAFF
TRBV9	TRBJ2-7	CASSHGTGFEQYF
TRBV5-1	TRBJ1-1	CASSSTPGQKNTEAFF
TRBV30	TRBJ1-1	CAWSEQAATEAFF
TRBV19	TRBJ2-4	CASSIDREDIQYF
TRBV6-5	TRBJ1-1	CASSYLVPRNTEAFF
TRBV5-1	TRBJ2-5	CASSRRSRVEETQYF
TRBV9	TRBJ2-5	CASSPGPGETQYF
TRBV9	TRBJ1-2	CASSVGGAGADYGYTF
TRBV5-6	TRBJ2-2	CASSPRTGFAGELFF
TRBV7-9	TRBJ1-3	CASSSIQYRAGNTIYF
TRBV19	TRBJ1-2	CASVDRVGTYGYTF
TRBV5-1	TRBJ2-3	CASSFTSGGTDTQYF